This T cell receptor beta chain is from a study of shared clonotypes between healthy human individuals. Trimming left V 0 bases short and J 2 bases short, with 11 bases between. This CDR3 spans 15 amino acids. Germline V CDR1 and CDR2: GTSNPN, SVGIG (reference sequence). This clone is a singleton in its sample. Its specificity is not known. The authors split each subset's genomic DNA evenly across several immunoSEQ plates. Here immunoSEQ multiplex PCR was the method, and the copy in TCRdb shows in-frame clones only, minus some. Seen here are 2 million or so clones, around 95% observed once, and the top ten hold around 0.13%. Findings of the study overall: In contrast to clonotypes shared by all four donors, non-shared clonotypes had lower generation probabilities. Several donors held approximately 4.5% of naive CD4 clonotypes in common. Tissues were not sampled, only blood, and their repertoires likely differ.

This receptor was identified in a young man in good health. The chain recombines TRBV30 with TRBJ1-5; D unclear. Sequencing input: naive CD4+ T cells sorted from blood. Indicated subset: CD45RA+ positively selected. CDR3: CAWSVGVYGNQPQHF. The CDR3 coding sequence is TGTGCCTGGAGTGTAGGAGTCTATGGCAATCAGCCCCAGCATTTT.